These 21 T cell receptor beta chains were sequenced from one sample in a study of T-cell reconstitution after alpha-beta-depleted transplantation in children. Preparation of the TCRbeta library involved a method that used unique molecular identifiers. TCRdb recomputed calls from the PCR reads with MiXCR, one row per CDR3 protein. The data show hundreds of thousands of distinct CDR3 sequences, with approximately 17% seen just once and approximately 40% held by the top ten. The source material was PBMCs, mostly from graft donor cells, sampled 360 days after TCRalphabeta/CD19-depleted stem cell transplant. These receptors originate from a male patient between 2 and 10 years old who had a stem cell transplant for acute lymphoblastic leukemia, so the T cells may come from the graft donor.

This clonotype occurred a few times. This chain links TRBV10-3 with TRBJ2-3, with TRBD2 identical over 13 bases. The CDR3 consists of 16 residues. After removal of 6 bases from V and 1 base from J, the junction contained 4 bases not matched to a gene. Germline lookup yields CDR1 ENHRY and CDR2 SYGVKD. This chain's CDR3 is CAIRRTSGGRTDTQYF. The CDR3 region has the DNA TGTGCCATCAGGAGGACTAGCGGGGGCCGCACAGATACGCAGTATTTT.

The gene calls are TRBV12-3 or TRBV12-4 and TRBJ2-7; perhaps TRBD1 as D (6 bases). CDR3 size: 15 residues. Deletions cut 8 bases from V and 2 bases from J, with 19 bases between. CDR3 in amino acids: CASRGSDSKPYEQYF. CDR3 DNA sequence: TGTGCCAGCCGAGGGTCGGACAGCAAGCCCTACGAGCAGTACTTC.

The CDR3 region has the DNA TGTGCCAGCAGAAAAAGGCTAGCGGGGGGGCTTACAGATACGCAGTATTTT. This encodes CASRKRLAGGLTDTQYF. This rearrangement joins TRBV6-1 to TRBJ2-3, with 12 positions matching TRBD2. CDR1 and CDR2 (germline): MNHNS, SASEGT. V lost 6 bases, J lost 3 bases, and 10 bases stayed unmatched. This CDR3 has 17 amino acids.

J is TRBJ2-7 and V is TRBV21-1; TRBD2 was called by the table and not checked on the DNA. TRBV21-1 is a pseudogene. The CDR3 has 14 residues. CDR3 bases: TGTGCCAACACCCCGACGAGGGTGAACTACGAGCAGTACTTC. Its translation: CANTPTRVNYEQYF.

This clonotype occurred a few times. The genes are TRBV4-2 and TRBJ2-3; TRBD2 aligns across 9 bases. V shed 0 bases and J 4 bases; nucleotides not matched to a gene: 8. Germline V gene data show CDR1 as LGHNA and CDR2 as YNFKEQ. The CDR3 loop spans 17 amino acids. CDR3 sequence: CASSQDWAGGQADTQYF. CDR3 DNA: TGTGCCAGCAGCCAAGACTGGGCGGGGGGGCAAGCAGATACGCAGTATTTT.

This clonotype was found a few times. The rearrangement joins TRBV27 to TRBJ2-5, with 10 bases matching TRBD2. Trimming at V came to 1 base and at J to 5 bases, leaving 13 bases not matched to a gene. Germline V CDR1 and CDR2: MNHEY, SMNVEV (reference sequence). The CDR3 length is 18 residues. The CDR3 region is CASSLYPSGGPRRETQYF. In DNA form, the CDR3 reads TGTGCCAGCAGTTTATACCCTAGCGGGGGACCAAGGCGGGAGACCCAGTACTTC.

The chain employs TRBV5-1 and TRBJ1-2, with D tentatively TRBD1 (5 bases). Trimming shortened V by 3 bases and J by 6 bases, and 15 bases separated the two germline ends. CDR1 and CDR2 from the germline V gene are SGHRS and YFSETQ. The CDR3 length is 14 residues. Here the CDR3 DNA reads TGCGCCAGCAGCTCGAGGGCGGGGCAGGATGGCTACACCTTC. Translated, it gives CASSSRAGQDGYTF.

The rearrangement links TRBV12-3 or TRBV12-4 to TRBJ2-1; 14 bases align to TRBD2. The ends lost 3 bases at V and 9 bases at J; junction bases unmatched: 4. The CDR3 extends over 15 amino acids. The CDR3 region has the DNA TGTGCCAGCAGTTTGACTAGCGGGGGGGCCAGTGAGCAGTTCTTC. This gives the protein CASSLTSGGASEQFF.

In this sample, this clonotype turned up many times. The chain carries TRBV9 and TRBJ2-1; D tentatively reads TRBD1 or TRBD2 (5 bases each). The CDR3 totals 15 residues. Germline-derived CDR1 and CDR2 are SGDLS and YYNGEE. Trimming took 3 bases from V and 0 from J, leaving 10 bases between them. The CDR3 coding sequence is TGTGCCAGCAGCGGGGGGTCTGGCTCCTACAATGAGCAGTTCTTC. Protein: CASSGGSGSYNEQFF.

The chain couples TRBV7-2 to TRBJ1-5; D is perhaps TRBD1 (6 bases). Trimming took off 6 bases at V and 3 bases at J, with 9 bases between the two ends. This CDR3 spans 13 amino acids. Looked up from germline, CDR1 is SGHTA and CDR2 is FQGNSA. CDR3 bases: TGTGCCAGCAGTTGGACAGCCAATCAGCCCCAGCATTTT. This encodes CASSWTANQPQHF.

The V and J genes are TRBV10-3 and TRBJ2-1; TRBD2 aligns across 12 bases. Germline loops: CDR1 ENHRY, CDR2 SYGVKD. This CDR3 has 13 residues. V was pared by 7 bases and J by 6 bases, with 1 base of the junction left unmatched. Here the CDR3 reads CAITSGRGNEQFF. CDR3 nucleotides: TGTGCCATCACTAGCGGGAGGGGCAATGAGCAGTTCTTC.

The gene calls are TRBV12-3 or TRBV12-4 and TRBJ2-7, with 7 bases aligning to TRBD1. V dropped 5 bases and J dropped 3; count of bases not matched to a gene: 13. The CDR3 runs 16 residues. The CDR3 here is CASSPHRTGEVYEQYF. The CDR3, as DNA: TGTGCCAGCAGTCCCCATCGGACAGGTGAGGTCTACGAGCAGTACTTC.

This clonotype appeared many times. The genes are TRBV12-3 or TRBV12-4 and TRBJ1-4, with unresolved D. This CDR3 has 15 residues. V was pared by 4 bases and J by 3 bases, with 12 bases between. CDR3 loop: CASSYKSRPNEKLFF. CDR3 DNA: TGTGCCAGCAGTTACAAGTCTCGGCCTAATGAAAAACTGTTTTTT.

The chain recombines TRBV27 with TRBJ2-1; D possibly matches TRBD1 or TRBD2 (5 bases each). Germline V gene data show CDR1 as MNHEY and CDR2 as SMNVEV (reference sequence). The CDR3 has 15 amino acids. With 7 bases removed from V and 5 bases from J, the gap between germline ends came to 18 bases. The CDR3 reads CASNLVGRRDNEQFF. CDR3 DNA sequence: TGTGCCAGCAACTTAGTGGGACGGAGAGACAATGAGCAGTTCTTC.

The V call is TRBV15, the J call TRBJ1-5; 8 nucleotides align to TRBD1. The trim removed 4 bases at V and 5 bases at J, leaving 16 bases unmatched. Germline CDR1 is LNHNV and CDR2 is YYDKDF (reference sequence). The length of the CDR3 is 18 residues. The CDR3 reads CATSTLFLTGASDQPQHF. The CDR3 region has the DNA TGTGCCACCAGCACCCTTTTTTTGACAGGGGCTTCGGATCAGCCCCAGCATTTT.

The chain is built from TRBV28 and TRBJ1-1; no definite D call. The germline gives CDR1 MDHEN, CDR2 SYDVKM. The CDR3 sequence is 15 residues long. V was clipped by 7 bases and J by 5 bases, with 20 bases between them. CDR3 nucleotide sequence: TGTGCCAGCACAATGGGGAACAAGAGGAGTACTGAAGCTTTCTTT. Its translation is CASTMGNKRSTEAFF.

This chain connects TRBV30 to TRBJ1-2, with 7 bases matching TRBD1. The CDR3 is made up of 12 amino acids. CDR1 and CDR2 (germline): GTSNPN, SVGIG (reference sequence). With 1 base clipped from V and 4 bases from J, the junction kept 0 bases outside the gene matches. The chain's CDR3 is CAWSGQGYGYTF. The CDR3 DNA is TGTGCCTGGAGTGGACAGGGCTATGGCTACACCTTC.

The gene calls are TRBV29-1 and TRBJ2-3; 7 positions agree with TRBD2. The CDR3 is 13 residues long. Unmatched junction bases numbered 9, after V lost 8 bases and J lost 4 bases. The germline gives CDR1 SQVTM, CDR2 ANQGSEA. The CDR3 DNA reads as TGCAGCCTCTTGGGGAGGGTGGCAGATACGCAGTATTTT. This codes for CSLLGRVADTQYF.

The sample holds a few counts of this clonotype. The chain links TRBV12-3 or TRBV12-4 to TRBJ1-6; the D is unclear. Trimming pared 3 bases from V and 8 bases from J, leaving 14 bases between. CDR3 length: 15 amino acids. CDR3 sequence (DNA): TGTGCCAGCAGTTTTAACGGAGGGAGGGATTCACCCCTCCACTTT. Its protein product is CASSFNGGRDSPLHF.

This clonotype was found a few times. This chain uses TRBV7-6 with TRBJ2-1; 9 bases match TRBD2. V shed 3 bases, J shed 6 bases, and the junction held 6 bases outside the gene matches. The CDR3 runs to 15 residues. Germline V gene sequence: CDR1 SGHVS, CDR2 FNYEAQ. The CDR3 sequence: CASSLGGGRVNEQFF. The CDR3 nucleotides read TGTGCCAGCAGCTTGGGGGGCGGGAGGGTCAATGAGCAGTTCTTC. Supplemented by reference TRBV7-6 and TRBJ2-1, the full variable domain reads GAGVSQSPRYKVTKRGQDVALRCDPISGHVSLYWYRQALGQGPEFLTYFNYEAQQDKSGLPNDRFSAERPEGSISTLTIQRTEQRDSAMYRCASSLGGGRVNEQFFGPGTRLTVL.

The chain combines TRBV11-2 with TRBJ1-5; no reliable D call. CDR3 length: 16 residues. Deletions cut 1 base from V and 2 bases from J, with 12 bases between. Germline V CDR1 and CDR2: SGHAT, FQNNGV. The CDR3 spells CASSLVSDRGNQPQHF. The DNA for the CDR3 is TGTGCCAGCAGCTTAGTCTCTGACCGAGGCAATCAGCCCCAGCATTTT. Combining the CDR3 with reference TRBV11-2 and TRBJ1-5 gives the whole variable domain EAGVAQSPRYKIIEKRQSVAFWCNPISGHATLYWYQQILGQGPKLLIQFQNNGVVDDSQLPKDRFSAERLKGVDSTLKIQPAKLEDSAVYLCASSLVSDRGNQPQHFGDGTRLSIL.